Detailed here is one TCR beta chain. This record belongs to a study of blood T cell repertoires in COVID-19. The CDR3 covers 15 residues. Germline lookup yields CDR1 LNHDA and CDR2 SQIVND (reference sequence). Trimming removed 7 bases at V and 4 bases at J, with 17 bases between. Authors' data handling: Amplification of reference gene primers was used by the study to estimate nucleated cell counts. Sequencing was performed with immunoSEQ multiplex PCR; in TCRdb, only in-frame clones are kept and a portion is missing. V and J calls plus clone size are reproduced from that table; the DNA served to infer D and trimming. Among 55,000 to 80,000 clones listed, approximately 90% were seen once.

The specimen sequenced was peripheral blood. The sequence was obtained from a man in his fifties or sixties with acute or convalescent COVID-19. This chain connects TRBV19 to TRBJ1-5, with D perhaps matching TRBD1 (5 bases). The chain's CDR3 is CASKDSPGGNQPQHF. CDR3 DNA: TGTGCCAGTAAAGACTCTCCGGGGGGGAATCAGCCCCAGCATTTT.